This paragraph reports one T cell receptor (beta chain). The sample belongs to a study of T-cell memory formation after mild COVID-19. The germline V gene encodes CDR1 LGHNA and CDR2 YNFKEQ. The trim removed 1 base at V and 1 base at J, leaving 3 bases unmatched. The CDR3 is made up of 15 amino acids. TCRdb independently ran MiXCR on the 5' RACE reads; one entry per CDR3 protein. This sample has under 85,000 distinct CDR3 sequences, with about 15% found just once. The J gene is TRBJ2-5, the V gene TRBV4-2; 7 bases align to TRBD2. This receptor was obtained from an adult woman who had mild COVID-19 (a few samples of this study predate the infection). Cell type and time point are not known. The sequencing sample was made of PBMCs or a T cell subset sorted from them (not recorded which). DNA for the CDR3: TGTGCCAGCAGCCAAGGAGGCGGGGGCCAAGAGACCCAGTACTTC. It encodes CASSQGGGGQETQYF.